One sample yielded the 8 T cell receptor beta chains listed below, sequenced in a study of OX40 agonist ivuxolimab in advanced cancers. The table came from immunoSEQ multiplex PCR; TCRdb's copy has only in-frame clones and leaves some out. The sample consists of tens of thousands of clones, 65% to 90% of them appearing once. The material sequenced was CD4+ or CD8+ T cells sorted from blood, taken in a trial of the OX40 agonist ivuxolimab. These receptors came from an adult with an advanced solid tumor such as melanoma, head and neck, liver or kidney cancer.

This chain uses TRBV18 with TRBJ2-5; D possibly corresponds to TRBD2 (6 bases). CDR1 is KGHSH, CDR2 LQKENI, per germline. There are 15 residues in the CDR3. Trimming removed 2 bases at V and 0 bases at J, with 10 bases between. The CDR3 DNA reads TGTGCCAGCTCACCAGCGGGATCGTACCAAGAGACCCAGTACTTC. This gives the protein CASSPAGSYQETQYF.

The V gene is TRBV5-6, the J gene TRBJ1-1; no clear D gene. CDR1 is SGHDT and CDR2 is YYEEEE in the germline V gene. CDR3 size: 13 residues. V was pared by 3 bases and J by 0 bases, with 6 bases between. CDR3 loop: CASSSTVNTEAFF. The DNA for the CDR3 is TGTGCCAGCAGCTCGACGGTGAACACTGAAGCTTTCTTT.

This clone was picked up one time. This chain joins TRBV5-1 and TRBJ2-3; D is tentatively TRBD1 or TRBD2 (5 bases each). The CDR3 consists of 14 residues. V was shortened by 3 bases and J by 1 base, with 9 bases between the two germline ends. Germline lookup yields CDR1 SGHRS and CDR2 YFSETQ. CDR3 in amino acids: CASSSGDRTDTQYF. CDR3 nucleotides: TGCGCCAGCAGCTCCGGGGACCGCACAGATACGCAGTATTTT. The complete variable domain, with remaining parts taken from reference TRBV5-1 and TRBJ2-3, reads KAGVTQTPRYLIKTRGQQVTLSCSPISGHRSVSWYQQTPGQGLQFLFEYFSETQRNKGNFPGRFSGRQFSNSRSEMNVSTLELGDSALYLCASSSGDRTDTQYFGPGTRLTVL.

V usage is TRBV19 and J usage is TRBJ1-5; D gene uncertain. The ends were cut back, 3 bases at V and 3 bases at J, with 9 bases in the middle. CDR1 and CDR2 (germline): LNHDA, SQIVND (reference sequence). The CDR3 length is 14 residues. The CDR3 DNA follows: TGTGCCAGTAGTATTGACGGTACCAATCAGCCCCAGCATTTT. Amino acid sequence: CASSIDGTNQPQHF.

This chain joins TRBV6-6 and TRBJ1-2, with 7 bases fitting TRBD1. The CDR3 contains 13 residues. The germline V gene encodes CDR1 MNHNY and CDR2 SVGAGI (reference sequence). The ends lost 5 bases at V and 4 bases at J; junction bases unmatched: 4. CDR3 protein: CASSPDRVYGYTF. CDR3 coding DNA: TGTGCCAGCAGTCCAGACAGGGTCTATGGCTACACCTTC.

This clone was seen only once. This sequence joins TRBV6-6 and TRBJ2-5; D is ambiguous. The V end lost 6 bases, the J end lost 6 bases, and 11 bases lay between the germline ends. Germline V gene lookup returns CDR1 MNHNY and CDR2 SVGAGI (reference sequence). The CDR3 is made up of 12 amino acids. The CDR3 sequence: CASSPSMKTQYF. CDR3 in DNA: TGTGCCAGCAGCCCCTCTATGAAGACCCAGTACTTC.

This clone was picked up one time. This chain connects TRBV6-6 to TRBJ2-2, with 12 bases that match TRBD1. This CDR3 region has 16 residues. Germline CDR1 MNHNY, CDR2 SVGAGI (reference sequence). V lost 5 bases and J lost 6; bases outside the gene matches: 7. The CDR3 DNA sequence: TGTGCCAGCAGTAGAGGGACAGGGGGCGCCCCCGGGGAGCTGTTTTTT. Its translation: CASSRGTGGAPGELFF.

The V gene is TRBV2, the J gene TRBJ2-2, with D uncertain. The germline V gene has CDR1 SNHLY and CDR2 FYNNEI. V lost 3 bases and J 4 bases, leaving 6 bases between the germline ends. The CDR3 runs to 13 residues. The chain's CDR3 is CASSDISTGELFF. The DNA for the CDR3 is TGTGCCAGCAGTGACATTAGCACCGGGGAGCTGTTTTTT.